This TCR beta chain is from a study of CD8 T cells in Susac syndrome. Trimming at V came to 2 bases and at J to 4 bases, leaving 7 bases not matched to a gene. From germline, CDR1 is DFQATT and CDR2 SNEGSKA (reference sequence). The CDR3 spans 14 residues. Random hexamers primed reverse transcription of about 0.45 to 1 ug RNA. TCR beta CDR3 was amplified by immunoSEQ covering 54 Vbeta and 13 Jbeta. TCRdb independently ran MiXCR on the immunoSEQ multiplex PCR reads; one entry per CDR3 protein. The sample consists of about 200,000 distinct CDR3 sequences, 90% to 95% of them appearing once. The gene calls are TRBV20-1 and TRBJ1-2; 7 bases align to TRBD1. The source is a human donor with Susac syndrome. Sequencing used CD4+ T cells from PBMCs. CDR3 sequence: CSARLSGTVYGYTF. In DNA form, the CDR3 reads TGCAGTGCTAGATTGTCCGGGACAGTCTATGGCTACACCTTC.